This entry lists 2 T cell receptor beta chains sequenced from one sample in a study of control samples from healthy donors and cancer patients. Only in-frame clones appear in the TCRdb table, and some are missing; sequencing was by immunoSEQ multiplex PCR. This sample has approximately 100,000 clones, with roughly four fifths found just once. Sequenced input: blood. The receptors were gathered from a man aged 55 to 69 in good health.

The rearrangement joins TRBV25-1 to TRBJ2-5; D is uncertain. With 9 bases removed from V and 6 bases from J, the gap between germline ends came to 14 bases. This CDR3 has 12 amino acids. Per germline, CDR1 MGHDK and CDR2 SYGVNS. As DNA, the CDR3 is TGTGCCAGTGTCAGTGGCGGTCAGACCCAGTACTTC. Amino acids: CASVSGGQTQYF.

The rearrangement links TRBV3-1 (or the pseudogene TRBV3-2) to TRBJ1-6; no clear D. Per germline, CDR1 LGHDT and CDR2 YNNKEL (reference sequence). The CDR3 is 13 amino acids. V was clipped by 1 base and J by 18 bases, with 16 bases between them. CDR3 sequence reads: CASSQGRVAESHF. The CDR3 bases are TGTGCCAGCAGCCAAGGTCGGGTGGCAGAGTCCCACTTT.